What follows describes a single TCR beta chain. Its antigen remains undetermined. Nothing much larger sits one base from this clone, and base qualities are not available. TCR beta chain CDR3 regions were immunosequenced with the ImmunoSEQ Assay (Adaptive Biotechnologies). As for the authors' bioinformatics: TCRB rearrangements, read counts, read proportions and gene usage were exported through the ImmunoSEQ Analyzer platform. Using productive rearrangements, T-cell clonality was calculated as 1 minus Pielou's evenness. In the clonal space homeostasis analysis, clonotypes were sorted into rare, small, medium, large or hyperexpanded (0.01 to 1 of the repertoire) bins. TCR productive clonality was compared across immune clusters C1, C2 and C3 using the Wilcoxon rank sum test. The clones in this table, taken by TCRdb from immuneACCESS, are in-frame only. Not every clone is retained; where verified, under half of the shortfall comes from an unresolved V gene, and the cause of the rest is unknown. V, J and clone size were drawn from that table, and D and trimming were deduced from the DNA. This sample has roughly 9,800 clones in its table, and about 71% of those were observed once. More than 15% of the sample rests with the top ten.

CDR1 and CDR2 are drawn from the germline V gene: SNHLY, FYNNEI. Including the terminal cysteine and phenylalanine, the CDR3 comprises 15 residues. This entry keeps only the CDR3 DNA: 45 bases, framed from base 1. V drops 8 bases and J drops 9 bases, leaving 20 bases in between. The specimens were post-treatment primary, local recurrence and metastasis tumors obtained from patients with a poor prognosis. These data come from a study of the immune and genomic landscape of osteosarcoma (dated by TCRdb to the early 2020s). With regard to the full study: The overall cohort included fewer than 50 pediatric and adult patients with high-grade osteosarcoma, and the median age at diagnosis was 25 to 35 years (range about 5-81). The cohort was enriched for poor-risk disease, with around 77% showing unfavorable pathologic response to standard therapy and roughly 68% deceased. In the overall cohort, around three fifths of patients were male, and approximately 80% had localized disease at diagnosis. To define immunogenic potential, the study profiled osteosarcoma specimens using whole genome, RNA and T-cell receptor sequencing, along with immunohistochemistry and reverse phase protein arrays. To characterize the osteosarcoma immunogenomic landscape, TCR sequencing results were integrated with transcriptome, protein array and immunostaining data. The goal of the study was to explain why immune checkpoint inhibitors have shown limited clinical activity in osteosarcoma. Three patients contributed a couple of samples from the same tumor site. What the work shows at the level of the full study, not this receptor alone: Productive TCR clonality was found to be low overall, with an average of 0.09 and a maximum of 0.3, which suggested limited T-cell clonal expansion. Higher TCR productive clonality was observed in the immune-hot C3 cluster than in the cold C1 cluster, although TCR productive clonality remained low overall. The clonality benchmarks were taken from external normal skin and healthy peripheral blood data instead of from matched normal tissue. No statistical method determined sample size because osteosarcoma is rare and all possible samples were collected. About 5 cases had a single hyperexpanded clone dominating the repertoire, and all had fewer than 100 T-cell clonotypes. Matched blood was collected from only two patients, alongside the frozen tumor specimens.

This sequence originates from a human donor with osteosarcoma. The rearrangement combines TRBV2 with TRBJ1-6; no D gene can be assigned with confidence. The sequencing input was osteosarcoma tumor tissue from the lung. For the CDR3, the sequence is CASADPKEVGSPLHF. The nucleotide sequence is given as TGTGCCAGCGCGGACCCAAAAGAGGTCGGTTCACCCCTCCACTTT. The CDR3 plus the reference TRBV2 and TRBJ1-6 genes for the other parts give the full variable domain: EPEVTQTPSHQVTQMGQEVILRCVPISNHLYFYWYRQILGQKVEFLVSFYNNEISEKSEIFDDQFSVERPDGSNFTLKIRSTKLEDSAMYFCASADPKEVGSPLHFGNGTRLTVT.